The 22 T cell receptor beta chains below come from one sample, sequenced in a study of blood T cells in healthy people across ages. Then a second PCR, running roughly 7 to 12 cycles, was carried out with a sample-barcoded 5' primer and a J-beta primer mix. Each CDR3 protein gets one entry after TCRdb re-called the 5' RACE reads with MiXCR. The data show 600,000 or so distinct CDR3 sequences, about 30% seen once. Material for sequencing was blood. All receptors derive from a woman at least 80 years old in good health.

This clonotype appeared many times. With a much larger clone just one base away, this may be a read error. The chain links TRBV27 to TRBJ1-2; TRBD1 is a possible D gene (5 bases). Trimming cost V 3 bases and J 3 bases, with 14 bases left between them. This CDR3 contains 15 residues. CDR1 and CDR2 (germline): MNHEY, SMNVEV (reference sequence). CDR3 region: CASSLGGSGDYGYTF. The CDR3, as DNA: TGTGCCAGCAGTTTGGGGGGTAGCGGGGACTATGGCTACACCTTC.

This clonotype was recorded a few times. The genes are TRBV7-9 and TRBJ1-1; D gene ambiguous. CDR3 length equals 14 residues. CDR1 and CDR2 (germline): SEHNR, FQNEAQ (reference sequence). V was pared by 1 base and J by 6 bases, with 12 bases between. The CDR3 spells CASSLVPSLAEAFF. CDR3 nucleotides: TGTGCCAGCAGCTTAGTCCCCTCCTTGGCTGAAGCTTTCTTT.

V and J are TRBV9 and TRBJ1-5; D remains ambiguous. Germline loops: CDR1 SGDLS, CDR2 YYNGEE. Trimming removed 3 bases at V and 4 bases at J, with 8 bases between. This CDR3 contains 13 residues. The CDR3 DNA reads as TGTGCCAGCAGCGCAATAGGTAATCAGCCCCAGCATTTT. Translating it yields CASSAIGNQPQHF.

This clonotype showed up many times. Written as DNA, the CDR3 is TGTGCCAGCAGGCTCCCACCAGCCGGGACAGGGTGGATGAACACTGAAGCTTTCTTT. Translated: CASRLPPAGTGWMNTEAFF. The chain combines TRBV7-2 with TRBJ1-1; 9 positions match TRBD1. The germline V gene encodes CDR1 SGHTA and CDR2 FQGNSA. With 6 bases clipped from V and 0 bases from J, the junction kept 17 bases outside the gene matches. The CDR3 has 19 residues.

In this sample, this clonotype turned up once. This chain's CDR3 is CSARDPAGGQVDTQYF. The CDR3, as DNA: TGCAGTGCTAGAGATCCAGCGGGGGGGCAGGTAGATACGCAGTATTTT. The V and J genes are TRBV20-1 and TRBJ2-3, with TRBD2 identical over 10 bases. Germline lookup yields CDR1 DFQATT and CDR2 SNEGSKA (reference sequence). The CDR3 sequence is 16 residues long. Trimming removed 0 bases from V and 5 bases from J; junction bases left unmatched: 8.

This clonotype has just a few counts. A much larger clone differs from this one at a single base, so this may be a read error. The genes are TRBV12-3 or TRBV12-4 and TRBJ2-7; D tentatively fits TRBD1 or TRBD2 (5 bases each). The CDR3 spans 13 residues. The CDR3 coding sequence is TGTGCCAGCAGTTTTGAGGGGTCCTGCGAGCAGTACTTC. Its protein is CASSFEGSCEQYF.

The sample holds a few counts of this clonotype. The V and J genes are TRBV28 and TRBJ2-5, with TRBD1 matching 8 bases. The germline V gene encodes CDR1 MDHEN and CDR2 SYDVKM. After removal of 4 bases from V and 3 bases from J, the junction contained 7 bases not matched to a gene. The CDR3 extends over 15 amino acids. CDR3 bases: TGTGCCAGCAGTTCTCGGGACAGGCGAAAAGAGACCCAGTACTTC. The encoded protein is CASSSRDRRKETQYF.

This clonotype was detected ten times or more. The rearrangement uses TRBV20-1 and TRBJ2-1; 14 bases map to TRBD2. V lost 2 bases to trimming and J lost 6 bases; unmatched junction nucleotides: 6. The CDR3 contains 16 residues. Germline assignment: CDR1 DFQATT and CDR2 SNEGSKA (reference sequence). Written as DNA, the CDR3 is TGCAGTGCTAGACGGACTAGCGGGGGGTCTCTCAATGAGCAGTTCTTC. Translation gives CSARRTSGGSLNEQFF.

Ten or more counts support this clonotype. V usage is TRBV7-8 and J usage is TRBJ2-7; TRBD1 matches at 7 bases. The germline V gene has CDR1 SGHVS and CDR2 FQNEAQ. J gave up 2 bases and V 5 bases, and 9 bases lay outside the gene matches. The CDR3 spans 15 residues. As DNA, the CDR3 is TGTGCCAGCAGCCTATCCGGGACAGTTCCCTACGAGCAGTACTTC. As protein: CASSLSGTVPYEQYF.

Ten or more counts support this clonotype. V and J are TRBV20-1 and TRBJ2-7; possible D gene TRBD1, 7 bases. This CDR3 is built from 14 residues. V lost 3 bases, J lost 0 bases, and 12 bases lay in between. Germline CDR1 reads DFQATT; CDR2 reads SNEGSKA (reference sequence). CDR3 protein: CSASGQGGSYEQYF. CDR3 in DNA: TGCAGTGCTAGCGGCCAGGGGGGCTCCTACGAGCAGTACTTC.

The rearrangement uses TRBV18 and TRBJ1-1, with a tentative D call TRBD1 (5 bases). Trimming left V 1 base short and J 3 bases short, with 15 bases between. The CDR3 covers 16 residues. Germline CDR1 and CDR2: KGHSH and LQKENI. The CDR3 is CASSPRQSEGHTEAFF. CDR3 bases: TGTGCCAGCTCACCACGACAGTCTGAAGGGCACACTGAAGCTTTCTTT.

In its sample, this clonotype was seen a few times. The chain couples TRBV28 to TRBJ2-1; 7 bases line up with TRBD2. Per germline, CDR1 MDHEN and CDR2 SYDVKM. The CDR3 sequence is 13 residues long. V lost 6 bases, J lost 12 bases, and 11 bases stayed unmatched. CDR3 nucleotide sequence: TGTGCCAGCAGGAAACAAGCGGGGCTGACGCAGTTCTTC. This encodes CASRKQAGLTQFF.

This clonotype was detected many times. The genes are TRBV10-3 and TRBJ1-5; no clear D gene. Trimming removed 7 bases from V and 1 base from J, with 17 bases in between. This CDR3 is built from 16 residues. CDR1 ENHRY and CDR2 SYGVKD come from the germline V gene. CDR3 protein: CAITVVRRVSNQPQHF. CDR3 sequence (DNA): TGTGCCATCACAGTAGTAAGGCGAGTGAGCAATCAGCCCCAGCATTTT.

The rearrangement links TRBV9 to TRBJ2-2; TRBD2 agrees at 11 bases. V trimming: 0 bases; J trimming: 3 bases; junction bases outside the gene matches: 7. This CDR3 has 18 amino acids. Germline CDR1 is SGDLS and CDR2 is YYNGEE. The CDR3 coding sequence is TGTGCCAGCAGCGTAGTTCCTAGCGGGGGGCTCGACACCGGGGAGCTGTTTTTT. Translation gives CASSVVPSGGLDTGELFF.

This clonotype has ten or more counts. The rearrangement links TRBV6-6 to TRBJ2-7; 8 nucleotides line up with TRBD1. The CDR3 extends over 15 amino acids. CDR1 MNHNY and CDR2 SVGAGI come from the germline V gene (reference sequence). V lost 0 bases and J lost 4; bases outside the gene matches: 5. The CDR3 sequence: CASSYSDGTGYEQYF. CDR3 DNA sequence: TGTGCCAGCAGTTACTCGGACGGGACAGGATACGAGCAGTACTTC.

The chain links TRBV12-3 or TRBV12-4 to TRBJ1-5; no clear D gene. CDR3 size: 15 residues. Trimming removed 2 bases from V and 2 bases from J, with 10 bases in between. CDR3 DNA: TGTGCCAGCAGTTTAACTTTCAGCGGCAATCAGCCCCAGCATTTT. It is translated as CASSLTFSGNQPQHF.

This clonotype has just a few counts. The chain carries TRBV5-5 and TRBJ2-2, with D tentatively TRBD2 (5 bases). The CDR3 consists of 17 residues. CDR1 and CDR2 from the germline V gene are SGHKS and YYEKEE (reference sequence). V was clipped by 1 base and J by 3 bases, with 16 bases between them. CDR3: CASSLRYWTGDTGELFF. CDR3 sequence (DNA): TGTGCCAGCAGCTTGAGATATTGGACCGGGGACACCGGGGAGCTGTTTTTT.

Many counts were recorded for this clonotype. V gene TRBV12-3 or TRBV12-4 combines with J gene TRBJ2-6; D is undetermined. Trimming took off 2 bases at V and 4 bases at J, with 3 bases between the two ends. This CDR3 spans 13 amino acids. The CDR3 region is CASSLNGANVLTF. DNA of the CDR3: TGTGCCAGCAGTTTAAACGGGGCCAACGTCCTGACTTTC.

This chain uses TRBV5-1 with TRBJ2-4; no reliable D call. Germline CDR1 is SGHRS and CDR2 is YFSETQ. CDR3 length: 12 amino acids. V lost 0 bases and J lost 5, with 3 bases in between. The DNA for the CDR3 is TGCGCCAGCAGCTTGGACCAAAACATTCAGTACTTC. This translates into CASSLDQNIQYF.

Many counts were recorded for this clonotype. The rearrangement uses TRBV6-5 and TRBJ1-1, with D unresolved. The CDR3 is 14 amino acids. V dropped 4 bases and J dropped 6 bases, with 15 bases sitting between them. The germline CDR1 and CDR2 sequences are MNHEY and SVGAGI. CDR3 sequence: CASSSRTGLAEAFF. For the CDR3, the DNA is TGTGCCAGCAGTTCACGGACCGGTCTGGCTGAAGCTTTCTTT.

On this clonotype itself: Without the conserved terminal phenylalanine or tryptophan, this CDR3 likely stems from a read error. CDR3 sequence (DNA): TGTGCCGGCAGCTTCGACAGCTCCTACAATGAGCAGTTCTGC. Encoded protein: CAGSFDSSYNEQFC. This rearrangement joins TRBV11-3 to TRBJ2-1, with D perhaps TRBD1 (5 bases). This CDR3 has 14 residues. The V gene's germline CDR1 is SGHNT and CDR2 YENEEA.

This clonotype was seen a few times. V is TRBV6-2 or TRBV6-3 and J is TRBJ1-2; D not certain. Trimming removed 2 bases from V and 4 bases from J, with 11 bases in between. Germline V lookup: CDR1 MNHEY, CDR2 SVGEGT. The CDR3 loop spans 14 amino acids. CDR3 nucleotides: TGTGCCAGCAGTTACATTCGGGAGACCTATGGCTACACCTTC. Its translation is CASSYIRETYGYTF.